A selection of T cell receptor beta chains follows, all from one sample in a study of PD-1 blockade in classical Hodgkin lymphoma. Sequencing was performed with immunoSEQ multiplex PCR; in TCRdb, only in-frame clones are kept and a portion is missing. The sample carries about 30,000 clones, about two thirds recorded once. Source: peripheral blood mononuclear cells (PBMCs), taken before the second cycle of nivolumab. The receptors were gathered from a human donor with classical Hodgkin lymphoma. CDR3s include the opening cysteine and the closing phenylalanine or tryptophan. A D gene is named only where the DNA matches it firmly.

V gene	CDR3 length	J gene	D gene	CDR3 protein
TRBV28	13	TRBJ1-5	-	CASRDSSNQPQHF
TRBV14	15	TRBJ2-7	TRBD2	CASSQGAGALYEQYF
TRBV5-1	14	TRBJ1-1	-	CASSLFTANTEAFF
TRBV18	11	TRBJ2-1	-	CASSPGDEQFF
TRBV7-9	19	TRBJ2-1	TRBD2	CASSFYMRLGLAGYNEQFF
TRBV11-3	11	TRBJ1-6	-	CASSLHSPLHF
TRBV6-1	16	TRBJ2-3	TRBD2	CASSEDSGGLTDTQYF
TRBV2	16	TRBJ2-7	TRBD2	CASSGWTSGAHYEQYF
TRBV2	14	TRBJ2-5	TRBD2	CASTRTSGVETQYF
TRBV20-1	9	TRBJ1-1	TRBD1	CSGDRPGFF
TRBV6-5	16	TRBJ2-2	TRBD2	CASSYSPSGGPGELFF
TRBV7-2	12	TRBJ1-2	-	CASSFRDGGYTF
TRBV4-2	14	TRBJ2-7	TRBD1	CASSQAGQGREQYF
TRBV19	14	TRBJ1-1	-	CASSINRENTEAFF
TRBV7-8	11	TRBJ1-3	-	CASSSGNTIYF
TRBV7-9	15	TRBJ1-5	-	CASSLGGNSNQPQHF
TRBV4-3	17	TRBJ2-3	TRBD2	CASSQDTPGGGSDTQYF
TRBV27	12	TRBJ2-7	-	CASSADPYEQYF
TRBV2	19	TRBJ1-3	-	CASISTGEQRRTPGNTIYF
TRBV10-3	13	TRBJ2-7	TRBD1	CAITEGQGFAQYF